Listed below are T cell receptor beta chains from one sample, sequenced in a study of blood T cell repertoires in COVID-19. The repertoire was sequenced with immunoSEQ multiplex PCR; TCRdb's copy has only in-frame clones and lacks some. The data contain under 400,000 clones, around 87% of them seen just once; the ten biggest clones take up about 1.9%. The sequenced sample was PBMCs or T cells enriched from blood (not recorded which). All receptors derive from a man aged 35 to 55 in a cohort exposed to, infected with or recovered from COVID-19 (not recorded which). The CDR3 runs from the conserved cysteine through the conserved F or W. D genes are given only for firm matches. Not every row has a clone size; where given, it reads once, few, many or a size class.

len	v_gene	j_gene	d_gene	abundance	CDR3nt	CDR3aa
14	TRBV5-5	TRBJ2-1	TRBD1	-	TGTGCCAGCAGCACGCAAACAGGGGGCGGTGAGCAGTTCTTC	CASSTQTGGGEQFF
14	TRBV2	TRBJ2-7	TRBD1	-	TGTGCCAGCAGCCAGGGACAGGGGTACTACGAGCAGTACTTC	CASSQGQGYYEQYF
15	TRBV27	TRBJ2-7	-	-	TGTGCCAGCAGTTTCCTACCGGCGACTAACGGGGAGCAGTACTTC	CASSFLPATNGEQYF
14	TRBV5-1	TRBJ2-7	-	-	TGCGCCAGCAGCTTGGCCGTGACACCCTACGAGCAGTACTTC	CASSLAVTPYEQYF
15	TRBV10-3	TRBJ1-2	-	-	TGTGCCATCAGAAGACAGGAGTCGGGGATGGGCGGCTACACCTTC	CAIRRQESGMGGYTF
14	TRBV6-5	TRBJ2-1	-	-	TGTGCCAGCAGCCGCCGGGACTCAAACAATGAGCAGTTCTTC	CASSRRDSNNEQFF
15	TRBV18	TRBJ1-1	-	-	TGTGCCAGCTCACCATCCTCGGGATTGGACACTGAAGCTTTCTTT	CASSPSSGLDTEAFF
15	TRBV2	TRBJ2-7	-	-	TGTGCCAGCGGGACTGGTAGGGGATTCTCCTACGAGCAGTACTTC	CASGTGRGFSYEQYF
13	TRBV30	TRBJ1-2	-	-	TGTGCTTATCGGAAACAGGGCAACTATGGCTACACCTTC	CAYRKQGNYGYTF
14	TRBV18	TRBJ2-7	TRBD1	-	TGTGCCAGCCGAGAGGGGGCCAACTCCTACGAGCAGTACTTC	CASREGANSYEQYF
15	TRBV7-3	TRBJ2-3	-	-	TGTGCCAGCAGTTCTGGACTACTGAGGGCAGATACGCAGTATTTT	CASSSGLLRADTQYF
13	TRBV7-9	TRBJ2-5	-	-	TGTGCCAGCAGCTTCAGGGGCCAAGAGACCCAGTACTTC	CASSFRGQETQYF
15	TRBV5-1	TRBJ2-5	TRBD1	-	TGCGCCAGCAGCTTGGGACAGGGTCCGCAAGAGACCCAGTACTTC	CASSLGQGPQETQYF
15	TRBV7-3	TRBJ2-1	TRBD2	-	TGTGCCAGCAGCTCAGGCGGGACTAGTTACAATGAGCAGTTCTTC	CASSSGGTSYNEQFF
16	TRBV11-2	TRBJ2-3	TRBD2	-	TGTGCCAGCAGCTTAGGGGGGACTACCTACACAGATACGCAGTATTTT	CASSLGGTTYTDTQYF
15	TRBV7-3	TRBJ2-1	TRBD2	-	TGTGCCAGCAGCGCAGGCGGGAGGGCCCGCAATGAGCAGTTCTTC	CASSAGGRARNEQFF
15	TRBV6-5	TRBJ2-7	-	-	TGTGCCAGCAGTTACCGGAGGGGGGGAGACTACGAGCAGTACTTC	CASSYRRGGDYEQYF
15	TRBV6-5	TRBJ1-5	-	once	-	CASSTSGGRAQPQHF
15	TRBV5-1	TRBJ2-7	TRBD1	-	TGCGCCAGCAGCTTGGAGGGGGCTTTGGTTGGCGAGCAGTACTTC	CASSLEGALVGEQYF
14	TRBV10-3	TRBJ2-2	TRBD1	-	TGTGCCATCAGGGGGAAGGGGGCCACCGGGGAGCTGTTTTTT	CAIRGKGATGELFF
13	TRBV30	TRBJ2-7	TRBD1	-	TGTGCCTGGAAACGGACAGGGAACCACGAGCAGTACTTC	CAWKRTGNHEQYF
15	TRBV27	TRBJ1-2	TRBD1	once	TGTGCCAGCAGTTCAGAACGGGACAGGGGATCCGGCTACACCTTC	CASSSERDRGSGYTF
16	TRBV5-4	TRBJ2-2	-	-	TGTGCCAGCCAAGGTTCCGGACACCGAAACACCGGGGAGCTGTTTTTT	CASQGSGHRNTGELFF
17	TRBV15	TRBJ2-5	TRBD2	-	TGTGCCACCAGCAGAGTCAGACTAGCGGGAGCATCGGAGACCCAGTACTTC	CATSRVRLAGASETQYF
16	TRBV18	TRBJ2-3	-	-	TGTGCCAGCTCTACCACGATGGTCAGGCGCACAGATACGCAGTATTTT	CASSTTMVRRTDTQYF
13	TRBV29-1	TRBJ1-5	-	-	TGCAGCGTTCGGCCAGGGCTGGGTCAGCCCCAGCATTTT	CSVRPGLGQPQHF
19	TRBV5-1	TRBJ2-6	TRBD1	-	TGCGCCAGCAGCTCTCAAACCGGGACAGGGAACTCTGGGGCCAACGTCCTGACTTTC	CASSSQTGTGNSGANVLTF
15	TRBV6-4	TRBJ2-1	TRBD2	many	TGTGCCAGCAGTGACGGGACTAGCTCCTACAATGAGCAGTTCTTC	CASSDGTSSYNEQFF
15	TRBV9	TRBJ1-3	-	-	TGTGCCAGCAGAGGACAGTCGCTCTCTGGAAACACCATATATTTT	CASRGQSLSGNTIYF
15	TRBV24-1	TRBJ2-6	-	-	TGTGCCACCAGTGCGGGTGGATCTGGGGCCAACGTCCTGACTTTC	CATSAGGSGANVLTF
15	TRBV5-1	TRBJ2-7	TRBD1	-	TGCGCCAGCAGCTTGGAGTGGACAGGGACCTACGAGCAGTACTTC	CASSLEWTGTYEQYF
16	TRBV9	TRBJ2-3	-	-	TGTGCCAGCAGCATCTCCGGGACACCTAACACAGATACGCAGTATTTT	CASSISGTPNTDTQYF
17	TRBV3-1/TRBV3-2	TRBJ2-2	TRBD2	-	TGTGCCAGCAGCCAGGCCGGGACTAGCGCAAACACCGGGGAGCTGTTTTTT	CASSQAGTSANTGELFF
10	TRBV28	TRBJ1-1	-	-	TGTGCCAGCAGTCACAGGGAAGCTTTCTTT	CASSHREAFF
11	TRBV7-2	TRBJ1-1	-	few	TGTGCCAGCAGCTTTAAGCCGGGAGCTTTCTTT	CASSFKPGAFF
13	TRBV6-1	TRBJ2-1	TRBD1	-	TGTGCCAGCAGTGAGACAGGGGGCAATGAGCAGTTCTTC	CASSETGGNEQFF
14	TRBV27	TRBJ2-7	TRBD1	-	TGTGCCAGCACCACCTCGAGGGGGCCCTACGAGCAGTACTTC	CASTTSRGPYEQYF
15	TRBV5-1	TRBJ1-2	-	-	TGCGCCAGCAGCTTCGCCGGGACACAGACGAATGGCTACACCTTC	CASSFAGTQTNGYTF
17	TRBV6-2/TRBV6-3	TRBJ2-1	TRBD2	-	TGTGCCAGCAGCCCACCCCCGGCTAGCGGGAGTACCGATGAGCAGTTCTTC	CASSPPPASGSTDEQFF
15	TRBV30	TRBJ1-2	TRBD1	-	TGTGCCTGGAGGGACACCGGGACAGGGAGGTATGGCTACACCTTC	CAWRDTGTGRYGYTF
15	TRBV5-5	TRBJ1-4	TRBD1	-	TGTGCCAGCAGCGTGGGGACAGAGTGGAATGAAAAACTGTTTTTT	CASSVGTEWNEKLFF
12	TRBV6-2/TRBV6-3	TRBJ1-4	TRBD1	-	TGTGCCAGCAGCGCCTCTGGACAGGTCCGAATTTTT	CASSASGQVRIF
16	TRBV19	TRBJ2-2	TRBD1	-	TGTGCCAGTAGTAACCGGGACAGCATTTATTCCGGGGAGCTGTTTTTT	CASSNRDSIYSGELFF
16	TRBV5-1	TRBJ2-7	TRBD1	-	TGCGCCAGCAGCCTGAATCCGGGACAGGGCATCGACGAGCAGTACTTC	CASSLNPGQGIDEQYF
14	TRBV29-1	TRBJ1-4	TRBD1	-	TGCAGCGTTGAAGGCACAGGGGAAGGAGAAAAACTGTTTTTT	CSVEGTGEGEKLFF
15	TRBV24-1	TRBJ2-5	-	-	TGTGCCACCAGTGACCCACCGACTTCTCAAGAGACCCAGTACTTC	CATSDPPTSQETQYF
15	TRBV10-3	TRBJ1-5	-	-	TGTGCCGCCACCCCTGCGGGAGGGGGGAATCAGCCCCAGCATTTT	CAATPAGGGNQPQHF
14	TRBV7-3	TRBJ2-7	-	-	TGTGCCAGCAGCTTAACTGGAGGGGACTACGAGCAGTACTTC	CASSLTGGDYEQYF